A single sample gave rise to the 22 T cell receptor beta chains below, sequenced in a study of T cell responses to AZD1222 COVID-19 vaccine. The protocol was immunoSEQ multiplex PCR, while the TCRdb copy is restricted to in-frame clones and leaves out a portion. The table lists fewer than 120,000 clones, 81% of them singletons. Sequenced material: peripheral blood, taken on day 0 of AZD1222 vaccination. Receptors originate from an adult in good health.

The rearrangement uses TRBV3-1 (or the pseudogene TRBV3-2) and TRBJ2-1, with 7 positions matching TRBD2. Germline CDR1 reads LGHDT; CDR2 reads YNNKEL (reference sequence). The junction had 6 bases not matched to a gene; V was cut back by 4 bases and J by 0 bases. CDR3 size: 16 residues. The CDR3 coding sequence is TGTGCCAGCAGCCCACTAGCGAGCAGCTCCTACAATGAGCAGTTCTTC. As protein: CASSPLASSSYNEQFF.

The genes are TRBV7-2 and TRBJ2-1, with 8 bases that match TRBD2. J lost 6 bases, V lost 1 base, and 5 bases had no gene match. The CDR3 totals 15 residues. The germline gives CDR1 SGHTA, CDR2 FQGNSA. CDR3 DNA: TGTGCCAGCAGCTTAGGTTCCGGGACTAGCAATGAGCAGTTCTTC. Its protein is CASSLGSGTSNEQFF.

CDR3 in DNA: TGTGCCAGCAGCCTAGGGGGCGAAGCCACTGAAGCTTTCTTT. Protein: CASSLGGEATEAFF. The chain couples TRBV7-8 to TRBJ1-1; 7 bases align to TRBD1. The ends lost 5 bases at V and 4 bases at J; junction bases unmatched: 7. This CDR3 is built from 14 residues. Germline V lookup: CDR1 SGHVS, CDR2 FQNEAQ.

The chain joins TRBV5-1 to TRBJ2-3, with no clear D. Germline V gene sequence: CDR1 SGHRS, CDR2 YFSETQ. V gave up 4 bases and J gave up 5 bases, with 8 bases separating them. The length of the CDR3 is 12 residues. CDR3 nucleotide sequence: TGCGCCAGCAGCGTGGACGGAGATACGCAGTATTTT. Translation: CASSVDGDTQYF.

The V call is TRBV20-1, the J call TRBJ2-3, with 13 bases identical to TRBD2. Germline CDR1 is DFQATT and CDR2 is SNEGSKA (reference sequence). This CDR3 comprises 18 residues. The junction had 11 bases not matched to a gene; V was cut back by 3 bases and J by 2 bases. CDR3 in DNA: TGCAGTGCTAGTTCTCCAGGGACTAGCGGGACCTCCACAGATACGCAGTATTTT. This codes for CSASSPGTSGTSTDTQYF.

The rearrangement uses TRBV7-2 and TRBJ2-4; either TRBD1 or TRBD2 may fit D (7 bases each). Trimming shortened V by 4 bases and J by 0 bases, and 16 bases separated the two germline ends. The germline CDR1 and CDR2 sequences are SGHTA and FQGNSA. This CDR3 comprises 17 residues. As DNA, the CDR3 is TGTGCCAGCAGCTCAGGGGGAGGGGGAAGAGCCAAAAACATTCAGTACTTC. Translated, it gives CASSSGGGGRAKNIQYF.

The chain links TRBV5-4 to TRBJ1-1; possibly TRBD1 for D (6 bases). CDR3 length equals 14 residues. Germline V gene data show CDR1 as SGHNT and CDR2 as YYREEE (reference sequence). Trimming took 2 bases from V and 1 from J, leaving 9 bases between them. The CDR3 DNA reads as TGTGCCAGCAGCTTCGGACAGCGGAACACTGAAGCTTTCTTT. Residues: CASSFGQRNTEAFF.

The rearrangement uses TRBV6-1 and TRBJ1-5; D perhaps matches TRBD1 (5 bases). Trimming took off 5 bases at V and 2 bases at J, with 10 bases between the two ends. This CDR3 region has 14 residues. CDR1 is MNHNS, CDR2 SASEGT, per germline. The CDR3 coding sequence is TGTGCCAGCAGTTTACCGGGGGGCAATCAGCCCCAGCATTTT. It codes for CASSLPGGNQPQHF.

The rearrangement links TRBV2 to TRBJ2-5; D is unresolved. Per germline, CDR1 SNHLY and CDR2 FYNNEI. This CDR3 region has 15 residues. V lost 2 bases, J lost 2 bases, and 12 bases lay in between. In nucleotides, the CDR3 is TGTGCCAGCAGTGAACAGATAGGTCGGCAAGAGACCCAGTACTTC. The encoded protein is CASSEQIGRQETQYF.

This clone came up once. The V call is TRBV6-5, the J call TRBJ1-4, with D possibly being TRBD1 (5 bases). The CDR3 has 14 amino acids. V was pared by 0 bases and J by 5 bases, with 7 bases between. Germline V lookup: CDR1 MNHEY, CDR2 SVGAGI. The CDR3 spells CASSYSRQNEKLFF. The CDR3 region has the DNA TGTGCCAGCAGTTACTCGAGACAGAATGAAAAACTGTTTTTT.

The rearrangement uses TRBV3-1 (or the pseudogene TRBV3-2) and TRBJ1-5; D is unresolved. V was clipped by 1 base and J by 4 bases, with 5 bases between them. From germline, CDR1 is LGHDT and CDR2 YNNKEL (reference sequence). This CDR3 contains 13 residues. The CDR3 DNA is TGTGCCAGCAGCCAAGGTGGGAATCAGCCCCAGCATTTT. The encoded protein is CASSQGGNQPQHF.

V is TRBV11-2 and J is TRBJ1-1, with D tentatively TRBD1 (5 bases). Trimming removed 10 bases at V and 0 bases at J, with 15 bases between. The CDR3 runs 14 residues. CDR1 is SGHAT, CDR2 FQNNGV, per germline. Written as DNA, the CDR3 is TGTGCCATCATCCGAACAGGCATGAACACTGAAGCTTTCTTT. Amino acid sequence: CAIIRTGMNTEAFF.

The CDR3 reads CASLAGEAGTDTQYF. CDR3 nucleotides: TGTGCCAGCTTAGCGGGAGAGGCGGGCACAGATACGCAGTATTTT. J is TRBJ2-3 and V is TRBV28; 9 bases are shared with TRBD2. The CDR3 is 15 residues long. Germline CDR1 is MDHEN and CDR2 is SYDVKM. Unmatched junction bases numbered 7, after V lost 8 bases and J lost 1 base.

V gene TRBV3-1 (or the pseudogene TRBV3-2) combines with J gene TRBJ2-7; 7 bases align to TRBD2. Germline V gene data show CDR1 as LGHDT and CDR2 as YNNKEL (reference sequence). The CDR3 totals 14 residues. With V trimmed by 0 bases and J by 2 bases, 1 base remained unmatched. This chain's CDR3 is CASSQDGLAYEQYF. The CDR3 DNA reads TGTGCCAGCAGCCAAGACGGACTAGCCTACGAGCAGTACTTC.

This clone was seen a handful of times. The rearrangement joins TRBV27 to TRBJ2-5; 10 nucleotides line up with TRBD1. V was clipped by 5 bases and J by 7 bases; unmatched bases: 7. Germline CDR1 MNHEY, CDR2 SMNVEV (reference sequence). The CDR3 covers 14 residues. The CDR3 loop is CASSLGGQGGTQYF. The CDR3 nucleotides are TGTGCCAGCAGTCTAGGTGGACAGGGGGGGACCCAGTACTTC.

The V and J genes are TRBV7-2 and TRBJ2-3; TRBD2 aligns across 7 bases. Germline V gene lookup returns CDR1 SGHTA and CDR2 FQGNSA. This CDR3 is 15 amino acids long. The trim removed 5 bases at V and 2 bases at J, leaving 7 bases unmatched. For the CDR3, the DNA is TGTGCCAGCAGCGACAGCGGGACGTACACAGATACGCAGTATTTT. It translates to CASSDSGTYTDTQYF. The variable domain in full, completed from reference TRBV7-2 and TRBJ2-3, reads GAGVSQSPSNKVTEKGKDVELRCDPISGHTALYWYRQSLGQGLEFLIYFQGNSAPDKSGLPSDRFSAERTGGSVSTLTIQRTQQEDSAVYLCASSDSGTYTDTQYFGPGTRLTVL.

The chain employs TRBV19 and TRBJ2-3; TRBD1 agrees at 9 bases. V lost 6 bases and J lost 2; bases outside the gene matches: 9. Germline loops: CDR1 LNHDA, CDR2 SQIVND (reference sequence). The CDR3 has 16 residues. CDR3 sequence reads: CASRGAGTGNTDTQYF. CDR3 in DNA: TGTGCCAGTAGAGGTGCCGGGACAGGGAACACAGATACGCAGTATTTT.

The chain has TRBV24-1 and TRBJ2-5; D ambiguous. Trimming shortened V by 2 bases and J by 5 bases, and 8 bases separated the two germline ends. The CDR3 loop spans 13 amino acids. In germline, CDR1 is KGHDR, CDR2 SFDVKD. This CDR3 is CATSDSALETQYF. For the CDR3, the DNA is TGTGCCACCAGTGATTCAGCGTTGGAGACCCAGTACTTC.

The CDR3 is CASSPEGVHFYEQYF. DNA for the CDR3: TGTGCCAGCAGTCCTGAGGGTGTCCACTTCTACGAGCAGTACTTC. The rearrangement uses TRBV6-5 and TRBJ2-7; a possible D gene is TRBD2 (5 bases). This CDR3 region has 15 residues. CDR1 and CDR2 (germline): MNHEY, SVGAGI. The germline V and J ends were trimmed by 5 bases and 3 bases, with 17 bases remaining between them.

This clone was detected only once. This chain links TRBV12-3 or TRBV12-4 with TRBJ1-5; D remains ambiguous. V was trimmed by 2 bases and J by 7 bases, leaving 6 bases between them. This CDR3 has 12 amino acids. The CDR3 sequence is CASSLSSQPQHF. The CDR3 DNA sequence: TGTGCCAGCAGTTTATCATCCCAGCCCCAGCATTTT.

The chain links TRBV24-1 to TRBJ2-7, with 11 bases aligning to TRBD1. The ends lost 4 bases at V and 2 bases at J; junction bases unmatched: 3. Germline V gives CDR1 KGHDR, CDR2 SFDVKD. The CDR3 contains 15 residues. CDR3 in DNA: TGTGCCACCAGTGACTCGGGACAGGGGGCCTACGAGCAGTACTTC. This sequence encodes CATSDSGQGAYEQYF.

The rearrangement uses TRBV5-6 and TRBJ2-1; D might be TRBD2 (6 bases). The CDR3 length is 17 residues. Per the germline V gene, CDR1 is SGHDT and CDR2 is YYEEEE. V lost 4 bases and J lost 0, with 17 bases in between. The CDR3 region is CASSPRALAPSYNEQFF. CDR3 sequence (DNA): TGTGCCAGCAGCCCCCGTGCTCTAGCGCCCTCCTACAATGAGCAGTTCTTC.